This TCR beta chain is drawn from a study of blood T cell repertoires in COVID-19. The overall study: COVID-19 samples collected from the United States, Italy and Spain covered acute and convalescent phases.

The trim removed 8 bases at V and 0 bases at J, leaving 3 bases unmatched. From germline, CDR1 is LNHNV and CDR2 YYDKDF (reference sequence). The CDR3 is 14 amino acids. Original analysis: Amplification from reference gene primers served as the basis for estimated nucleated cell counts. Sequenced by immunoSEQ multiplex PCR; TCRdb stores in-frame clones only, minus some. The DNA gave D and trimming, while V, J and clone size come from that table. The sample holds 100,000 to 150,000 clones, more than 70% seen once. The sequencing input was peripheral blood. The genes are TRBV15 and TRBJ2-3, with 9 bases that match TRBD2. The TCR sequence derives from a man aged 50-60 years with acute or convalescent COVID-19. The CDR3: CATSREGSTDTQYF. The CDR3 nucleotides are TGTGCCACCTCGCGGGAGGGTAGCACAGATACGCAGTATTTT. Together with reference TRBV15 and TRBJ2-3, the CDR3 gives the full variable domain: DAMVIQNPRYQVTQFGKPVTLSCSQTLNHNVMYWYQQKSSQAPKLLFHYYDKDFNNEADTPDNFQSRRPNTSFCFLDIRSPGLGDTAMYLCATSREGSTDTQYFGPGTRLTVL.